Below, one T cell receptor (beta chain) is given with its context. Its antigen is currently unknown. These data originate in a study of cytomegalovirus exposure and HLA in healthy donors. Study information: HLA-typed donors were the source of 82 million or so unique TCRs, which an early data release held. Clustering assigned over 70% of the roughly 420 genotyped donors to the Caucasian-associated ancestry cluster.

Study results and caveats: Analysis was performed later, and it showed HLA-associated TCR beta chains to be more clonally expanded than equally common others. The classifier was said to identify cytomegalovirus status with high specificity and sensitivity.

The germline V gene has CDR1 ENHRY and CDR2 SYGVKD. CDR3 size: 15 residues. V shed 1 base, J shed 10 bases, and the junction held 8 bases outside the gene matches. This PCR relied on a set of 60 Vbeta primers and 13 Jbeta primers. TCRdb keeps only in-frame clones here, not all; method: immunoSEQ multiplex PCR. The table shows about 200,000 clones, with 75% to 85% occurring only once. The sequence was collected from a woman aged 45 to 65 in good health and CMV-seronegative. Material for sequencing was PBMCs. The chain couples TRBV10-3 to TRBJ2-1; the match to TRBD2 covers 9 bases. The CDR3 sequence is CAISELVAGEVEQFF. CDR3 in DNA: TGTGCCATCAGTGAGTTGGTAGCGGGAGAAGTAGAGCAGTTCTTC.